This T cell receptor beta chain was recovered during a study of blood T cell repertoires in COVID-19. As for the study in general: Donors in the United States, Italy and Spain gave samples during acute or convalescent COVID-19.

Original processing methods: Amplification of reference gene primers was used by the study to estimate nucleated cell counts. Repertoires were generated with immunoSEQ multiplex PCR, while TCRdb's copy carries only in-frame clones and drops some. That table furnishes V, J and clone size, whereas the DNA furnished D and trimming. Among under 55,000 clones listed, around 85% were seen once. Only one count was recorded for this clone. Sequencing was carried out using peripheral blood. This clonotype was sampled from a human donor in a cohort sampled during active COVID-19.

Written as DNA, the CDR3 is TGTGCCAGCAGCCCATGGGACAGAGAAAGCAATCAGCCCCAGCATTTT. Translation: CASSPWDRESNQPQHF. The gene calls are TRBV7-8 and TRBJ1-5, with 7 nucleotides matching TRBD1. Germline trimming cut 5 bases from V and 1 base from J; bases unmatched to any gene: 8. This CDR3 has 16 residues. The germline CDR1 and CDR2 sequences are SGHVS and FQNEAQ.